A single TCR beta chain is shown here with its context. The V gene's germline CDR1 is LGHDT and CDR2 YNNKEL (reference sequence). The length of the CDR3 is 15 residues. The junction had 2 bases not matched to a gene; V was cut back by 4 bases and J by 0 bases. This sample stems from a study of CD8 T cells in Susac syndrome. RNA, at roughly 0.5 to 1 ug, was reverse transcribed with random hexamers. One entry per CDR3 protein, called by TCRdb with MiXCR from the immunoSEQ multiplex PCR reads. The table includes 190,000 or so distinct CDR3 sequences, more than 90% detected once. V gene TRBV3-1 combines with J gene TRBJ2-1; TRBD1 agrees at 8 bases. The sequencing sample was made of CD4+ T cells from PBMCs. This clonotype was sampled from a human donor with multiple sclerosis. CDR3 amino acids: CASSLTGGSYNEQFF. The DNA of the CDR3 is TGTGCCAGCAGCCTCACAGGGGGCTCCTACAATGAGCAGTTCTTC.